This T cell receptor (beta chain) comes out of a study of T cells after somatic rescue of genetic block. Sequencing was performed with immunoSEQ multiplex PCR; in TCRdb, only in-frame clones are kept and a portion is missing. The sample holds 12,000 to 15,000 clones, approximately 71% seen once. The CDR3 length is 15 residues. CDR1 SQVTM and CDR2 ANQGSEA come from the germline V gene. The V and J ends lost 4 bases and 3 bases, in that order; junction bases with no gene match: 8. Sequenced input: peripheral blood mononuclear cells (PBMCs). The chain recombines TRBV29-1 with TRBJ2-3; TRBD1 matches at 9 bases. This TCR derives from a man younger than 35. This chain's CDR3 is CSVVPQDRGTDTQYF. CDR3 DNA sequence: TGCAGCGTTGTGCCCCAGGACAGGGGTACAGATACGCAGTATTTT.